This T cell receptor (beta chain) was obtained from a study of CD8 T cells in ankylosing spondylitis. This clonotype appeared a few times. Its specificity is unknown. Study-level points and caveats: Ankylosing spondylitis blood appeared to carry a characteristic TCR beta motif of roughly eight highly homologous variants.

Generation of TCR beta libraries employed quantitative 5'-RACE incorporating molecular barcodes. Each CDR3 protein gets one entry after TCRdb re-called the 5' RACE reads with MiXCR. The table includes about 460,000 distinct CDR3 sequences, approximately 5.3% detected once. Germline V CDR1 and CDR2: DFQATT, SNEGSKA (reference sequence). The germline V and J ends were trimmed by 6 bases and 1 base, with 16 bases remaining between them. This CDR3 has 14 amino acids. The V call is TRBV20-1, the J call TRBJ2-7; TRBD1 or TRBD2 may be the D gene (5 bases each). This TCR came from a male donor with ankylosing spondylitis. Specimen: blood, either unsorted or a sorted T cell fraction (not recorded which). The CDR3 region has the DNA TGCAGTGCGGGTACCGGGACCGCATCCTACGAGCAGTACTTC. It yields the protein CSAGTGTASYEQYF.